Below, 29 T cell receptor beta chains from the same sample are listed, as sequenced in a study of vaccination effects on CD4 cells after COVID-19. Their recognized antigens are unknown. The table came from immunoSEQ multiplex PCR; TCRdb's copy has only in-frame clones and leaves some out. The top ten hold under 40% of the sample, which has around 40,000 clones, roughly 70% seen once. Antigen-specific CD4+ T cells were expanded (with viral peptide pools) by the ViraFEST assay ahead of sequencing. The culture ran for around nine days before CD4+ T cells were isolated. Sometime from March through December 2020, the person acquired a SARS-CoV-2 infection that PCR confirmed. This material consisted of CD4+ T cells from PBMCs cultured with a peptide pool, taken before COVID-19 vaccination. The receptors originated from a human donor who had a prior SARS-CoV-2 infection.

Only one count was recorded for this clone. The V and J genes are TRBV6-6 and TRBJ2-2, with D possibly TRBD2 on 5 matching bases. V was cut by 4 bases and J by 6 bases, with 12 bases left in between. In germline, CDR1 is MNHNY, CDR2 SVGAGI (reference sequence). The CDR3 runs 14 residues. The CDR3 is CASSSDLAAGELFF. For the CDR3, the DNA is TGTGCCAGCAGTTCGGACCTAGCAGCCGGGGAGCTGTTTTTT.

The chain joins TRBV5-1 to TRBJ1-2; 8 bases map to TRBD1. The junction had 11 bases not matched to a gene; V was cut back by 4 bases and J by 0 bases. The V gene's germline CDR1 is SGHRS and CDR2 YFSETQ. The CDR3 covers 17 residues. The CDR3 region is CASSLNPDRATNYGYTF. The CDR3 coding sequence is TGCGCCAGCAGCCTAAATCCGGACAGGGCAACTAACTATGGCTACACCTTC.

The V call is TRBV7-8, the J call TRBJ2-1; D is unresolved. This CDR3 contains 15 residues. The V gene's germline CDR1 is SGHVS and CDR2 FQNEAQ. V lost 5 bases to trimming and J lost 0 bases, with 11 bases between them. The CDR3 nucleotides are TGTGCCAGCAGCCCCCGGATGAGCTCCTACAATGAGCAGTTCTTC. Translation: CASSPRMSSYNEQFF.

The V gene is TRBV11-3, the J gene TRBJ2-3; a possible D gene is TRBD2 (7 bases). The CDR3 contains 17 residues. From germline, CDR1 is SGHNT and CDR2 YENEEA. V lost 5 bases and J 1 base, leaving 19 bases between the germline ends. This chain's CDR3 is CASSLADSLGGTDTQYF. In DNA form, the CDR3 reads TGTGCCAGCAGCCTAGCGGACAGCTTGGGAGGCACAGATACGCAGTATTTT. The whole variable domain, filled in from reference TRBV11-3 and TRBJ2-3, reads EAGVVQSPRYKIIEKKQPVAFWCNPISGHNTLYWYLQNLGQGPELLIRYENEEAVDDSQLPKDRFSAERLKGVDSTLKIQPAELGDSAVYLCASSLADSLGGTDTQYFGPGTRLTVL.

The gene calls are TRBV5-1 and TRBJ1-2; the D gene is possibly TRBD1 (5 bases). V lost 2 bases and J lost 4, with 12 bases in between. The CDR3 is 14 amino acids. The germline V gene encodes CDR1 SGHRS and CDR2 YFSETQ. CDR3 sequence: CASSFTGESYGYTF. The CDR3 nucleotides read TGCGCCAGCAGCTTCACGGGGGAATCCTATGGCTACACCTTC.

This chain uses TRBV19 with TRBJ2-1, with 11 bases matching TRBD2. V lost 9 bases and J lost 1; bases outside the gene matches: 5. The CDR3 covers 15 residues. CDR1 is LNHDA and CDR2 is SQIVND in the germline V gene (reference sequence). CDR3 region: CASTTSGGSYNEQFF. CDR3 sequence (DNA): TGTGCCAGCACAACTAGCGGGGGATCCTACAATGAGCAGTTCTTC.

The V gene is TRBV9, the J gene TRBJ1-2; D perhaps matches TRBD1 (5 bases). The germline gives CDR1 SGDLS, CDR2 YYNGEE. Trimming removed 3 bases at V and 2 bases at J, with 11 bases between. The CDR3 is 14 amino acids. CDR3 in DNA: TGTGCCAGCAGCGGAGAACCAGGGAACTATGGCTACACCTTC. Translating gives CASSGEPGNYGYTF.

The V gene is TRBV7-9, the J gene TRBJ2-7, with D perhaps matching TRBD2 (6 bases). The CDR3 has 15 amino acids. CDR1 and CDR2 from the germline V gene are SEHNR and FQNEAQ (reference sequence). With 0 bases removed from V and 0 bases from J, the gap between germline ends came to 9 bases. In DNA form, the CDR3 reads TGTGCCAGCAGCTTAGCCCAGGGACTCTCCTACGAGCAGTACTTC. It translates to CASSLAQGLSYEQYF.

This chain joins TRBV11-3 and TRBJ2-7, with TRBD2 matching over 8 bases. The CDR3 runs 16 residues. Per germline, CDR1 SGHNT and CDR2 YENEEA. J was trimmed by 3 bases and V by 5 bases; bases with no gene match: 12. The CDR3 region is CASSPRRGAGNYEQYF. The CDR3 region has the DNA TGTGCCAGCAGCCCCCGGCGGGGGGCGGGGAACTACGAGCAGTACTTC. Using reference TRBV11-3 and TRBJ2-7 for the parts outside the CDR3, the full variable domain is EAGVVQSPRYKIIEKKQPVAFWCNPISGHNTLYWYLQNLGQGPELLIRYENEEAVDDSQLPKDRFSAERLKGVDSTLKIQPAELGDSAVYLCASSPRRGAGNYEQYFGPGTRLTVT.

DNA of the CDR3: TGTGCCAGCAGTCAAACAGCTAACTATGGCTACACCTTC. Protein product: CASSQTANYGYTF. This chain uses TRBV6-5 with TRBJ1-2, with D uncertain. CDR3 length equals 13 residues. Germline V CDR1 and CDR2: MNHEY, SVGAGI. V lost 5 bases and J lost 0, with 7 bases in between.

The CDR3 DNA reads as TGTGCCAGCAGCACCAGAACAGCTACTCCAAAGATAAACTATGGCTACACCTTC. Translated: CASSTRTATPKINYGYTF. V gene TRBV5-6 combines with J gene TRBJ1-2; unclear D gene. The V gene's germline CDR1 is SGHDT and CDR2 YYEEEE. V lost 4 bases, J lost 2 bases, and 24 bases lay in between. The length of the CDR3 is 18 residues.

With respect to this clone: This CDR3 is also generated by other DNA sequences in the sample. The chain recombines TRBV7-6 with TRBJ2-1; the D is unclear. This CDR3 has 17 residues. Germline lookup yields CDR1 SGHVS and CDR2 FNYEAQ. V was clipped by 1 base and J by 0 bases, with 13 bases between them. CDR3 nucleotides: TGTGCCAGCAGCTTAGGTCTCGCTCGAAGCTCCTACAATGAGCAGTTCTTC. Protein product: CASSLGLARSSYNEQFF.

The chain has TRBV24-1 and TRBJ2-1; 11 bases match TRBD2. Germline CDR1 and CDR2: KGHDR and SFDVKD. V lost 2 bases, J lost 5 bases, and 4 bases stayed unmatched. The CDR3 loop spans 16 amino acids. CDR3 sequence (DNA): TGTGCCACCAGTGATTCCCTAGCGGGAGGTGACAATGAGCAGTTCTTC. Amino acid sequence: CATSDSLAGGDNEQFF.

The rearrangement joins TRBV7-3 to TRBJ2-6; D tentatively reads TRBD1 or TRBD2 (5 bases each). V lost 2 bases and J lost 2, with 10 bases in between. CDR1 and CDR2 from the germline V gene are SGHTA and FQGTGA. The CDR3 runs 16 residues. In DNA, the CDR3 is TGTGCCAGCAGCTTACCCGGGACGGCTGGGGCCAACGTCCTGACTTTC. This gives the protein CASSLPGTAGANVLTF.

The chain links TRBV5-8 to TRBJ1-4, with D possibly TRBD1 on 6 matching bases. From germline, CDR1 is SGHTS and CDR2 YDEGEE. V shed 1 base and J shed 8 bases, with 15 bases lying between them. This CDR3 spans 15 amino acids. In nucleotides, the CDR3 is TGTGCCAGCAGCTTGTCGGGGGCCGCCAAAGAAAAACTGTTTTTT. Translated, it gives CASSLSGAAKEKLFF.

The chain recombines TRBV18 with TRBJ1-3; TRBD1 agrees at 8 bases. Per germline, CDR1 KGHSH and CDR2 LQKENI. With 3 bases clipped from V and 4 bases from J, the junction kept 5 bases outside the gene matches. The CDR3 has 15 residues. DNA for the CDR3: TGTGCCAGCTCACCGGACAGGGCAGTGGGAAACACCATATATTTT. It specifies CASSPDRAVGNTIYF.

This clone appeared once. The gene calls are TRBV24-1 and TRBJ2-1; D may be TRBD1 or TRBD2 (5 bases each). The CDR3 is made up of 16 amino acids. V was cut by 4 bases and J by 7 bases, with 19 bases left in between. Germline lookup yields CDR1 KGHDR and CDR2 SFDVKD. The CDR3 sequence: CATSDPRDRLENEQFF. The CDR3 bases are TGTGCCACCAGTGACCCCCGGGACCGCCTAGAAAATGAGCAGTTCTTC.

The sample holds a few counts of this clone. The rearrangement joins TRBV4-1 to TRBJ1-2; 10 nucleotides agree with TRBD1. V was pared by 1 base and J by 5 bases, with 4 bases of the junction left unmatched. The length of the CDR3 is 15 residues. Germline CDR1 is MGHRA and CDR2 is YSYEKL. The CDR3 reads CASSQGQGAVYGYTF. The CDR3 region has the DNA TGCGCCAGCAGCCAAGGACAGGGGGCTGTTTATGGCTACACCTTC.

The gene calls are TRBV7-9 and TRBJ2-5; D possibly corresponds to TRBD1 (6 bases). V was shortened by 4 bases and J by 5 bases, with 11 bases between the two germline ends. Per the germline V gene, CDR1 is SEHNR and CDR2 is FQNEAQ (reference sequence). The CDR3 has 13 residues. CDR3 DNA sequence: TGTGCCAGCAGCTCCCAGGGGCTGGAGACCCAGTACTTC. Translation: CASSSQGLETQYF.

The rearrangement joins TRBV5-1 to TRBJ2-2; D perhaps matches TRBD2 (6 bases). Germline V gene sequence: CDR1 SGHRS, CDR2 YFSETQ. The length of the CDR3 is 15 residues. V was pared by 6 bases and J by 5 bases, with 17 bases between. CDR3 sequence (DNA): TGCGCCAGCAAGATCGGGACTTCCAGTACCGGGGAGCTGTTTTTT. It is translated as CASKIGTSSTGELFF.

The chain combines TRBV14 with TRBJ2-4; 16 positions agree with TRBD2. From germline, CDR1 is SGHDN and CDR2 FVKESK. J gave up 0 bases and V 1 base, and 15 bases lay outside the gene matches. CDR3 length: 23 amino acids. For the CDR3, the DNA is TGTGCCAGCAGCCAAGGAGGGACTAGCGGGAGGGTCGCAGACATTCTAGCCAAAAACATTCAGTACTTC. Translated: CASSQGGTSGRVADILAKNIQYF.

This chain joins TRBV19 and TRBJ2-7; D remains ambiguous. Germline loops: CDR1 LNHDA, CDR2 SQIVND (reference sequence). This CDR3 has 15 amino acids. Trimming removed 4 bases at V and 0 bases at J, with 13 bases between. CDR3 amino acids: CASSSRPDSSYEQYF. The CDR3 DNA sequence: TGTGCCAGTAGTAGCCGCCCTGACTCCTCCTACGAGCAGTACTTC. Full variable domain (missing parts from reference TRBV19 and TRBJ2-7): DGGITQSPKYLFRKEGQNVTLSCEQNLNHDAMYWYRQDPGQGLRLIYYSQIVNDFQKGDIAEGYSVSREKKESFPLTVTSAQKNPTAFYLCASSSRPDSSYEQYFGPGTRLTVT.

The chain carries TRBV5-4 and TRBJ2-1, with TRBD2 matching over 12 bases. V lost 2 bases to trimming and J lost 0 bases; unmatched junction nucleotides: 6. This CDR3 comprises 18 residues. CDR1 is SGHNT and CDR2 is YYREEE in the germline V gene (reference sequence). As DNA, the CDR3 is TGTGCCAGCAGCTTTCGGCTAGCGGGAGGGCCCTCCTACAATGAGCAGTTCTTC. This encodes CASSFRLAGGPSYNEQFF.

V is TRBV2 and J is TRBJ2-5; D not certain. This CDR3 is 13 amino acids long. Germline CDR1 SNHLY, CDR2 FYNNEI. The V and J ends lost 4 bases and 7 bases respectively, with 13 bases between them. This CDR3 is CASSASPVATQYF. For the CDR3, the DNA is TGTGCCAGCAGTGCCAGCCCGGTCGCGACCCAGTACTTC.

V usage is TRBV12-5 and J usage is TRBJ2-5, with 16 positions matching TRBD2. CDR1 is LGHNT and CDR2 is FRNRAP in the germline V gene. The CDR3 sequence is 17 residues long. After removal of 4 bases from V and 4 bases from J, the junction contained 6 bases not matched to a gene. The CDR3 reads CASGSGLAGGLAETQYF. The CDR3 DNA sequence: TGTGCTAGTGGTTCGGGACTAGCGGGAGGGTTGGCAGAGACCCAGTACTTC.

This clone turned up a few times. This chain joins TRBV7-9 and TRBJ1-2; perhaps TRBD1 as D (5 bases). There are 15 residues in the CDR3. The germline CDR1 and CDR2 sequences are SEHNR and FQNEAQ (reference sequence). Trimming stripped 8 bases from V and 4 bases from J, with 20 bases between. DNA of the CDR3: TGTGCCAGCGGGCGAGGGATTGGGGCCGGCTATGGCTACACCTTC. This encodes CASGRGIGAGYGYTF.

The chain has TRBV4-1 and TRBJ1-6; the D gene is possibly TRBD1 (5 bases). This CDR3 has 16 residues. CDR1 and CDR2 (germline): MGHRA, YSYEKL. V gave up 3 bases and J gave up 3 bases, with 12 bases separating them. Here the CDR3 reads CASSQGTGNYNSPLHF. CDR3 in DNA: TGCGCCAGCAGCCAGGGGACGGGCAACTATAATTCACCCCTCCACTTT.

The V and J genes are TRBV24-1 and TRBJ2-7; D is possibly TRBD2 (5 bases). The CDR3 loop spans 15 amino acids. V was cut by 3 bases and J by 3 bases, with 14 bases left in between. Looked up from germline, CDR1 is KGHDR and CDR2 is SFDVKD. CDR3 residues: CATSDQERRDYEQYF. The CDR3 bases are TGTGCCACCAGTGATCAGGAGCGGCGAGACTACGAGCAGTACTTC.

This sequence joins TRBV5-1 and TRBJ1-2; D perhaps matches TRBD1 (5 bases). CDR3 length: 16 amino acids. The V and J ends lost 3 bases and 3 bases respectively, with 18 bases between them. CDR1 SGHRS and CDR2 YFSETQ come from the germline V gene. CDR3 sequence reads: CASSSIGVGLDYGYTF. The CDR3, as DNA: TGCGCCAGCAGCTCAATTGGGGTGGGGCTCGACTATGGCTACACCTTC. The full variable domain, in which reference TRBV5-1 and TRBJ1-2 provide the parts outside the CDR3, is KAGVTQTPRYLIKTRGQQVTLSCSPISGHRSVSWYQQTPGQGLQFLFEYFSETQRNKGNFPGRFSGRQFSNSRSEMNVSTLELGDSALYLCASSSIGVGLDYGYTFGSGTRLTVV.